A selection of T cell receptor beta chains follows, all from one sample in a study of regulatory T cells in long-lasting Graves disease. Using its own MiXCR run on the multiplex PCR reads, TCRdb lists one record per CDR3 protein. The table records roughly 560,000 distinct CDR3 sequences, around 12% of them present only once. This sample was shared with a second study, whose subject was T cells in Graves' hyperthyroidism and ophthalmopathy.

The material was peripheral blood mononuclear cells (PBMCs), obtained at new diagnosis, from a patient treated with antithyroid drugs. These receptors were collected from a woman in her 30s with Graves disease. The CDR3 runs from the conserved cysteine through the conserved F or W. A D gene is named only where the DNA matches it firmly. The size entry is marked missing in some rows and otherwise reads once, few, many or a size class.

D: .
size: many
V: TRBV11-3
J: TRBJ1-1
CDR3: CASSQGPGQLNTEAFF
DNA: TGTGCCAGCAGCCAGGGGCCGGGGCAGCTGAACACTGAAGCTTTCTTT

D: TRBD2
size: .
V: TRBV5-1
J: TRBJ2-7
CDR3: CASGRDPGLDEQYF
DNA: TGCGCCAGCGGGAGGGATCCCGGGCTAGACGAGCAGTACTTC

D: TRBD2
size: .
V: TRBV20-1
J: TRBJ2-1
CDR3: CSARGLGSSGYNEQFF
DNA: TGCAGTGCTAGAGGCCTCGGGTCTAGCGGTTACAATGAGCAGTTCTTC

D: .
size: many
V: TRBV24-1
J: TRBJ2-1
CDR3: CATSEGGGIGEQFF
DNA: TGTGCCACCAGTGAGGGTGGAGGCATAGGTGAGCAGTTCTTC

D: .
size: .
V: TRBV5-1
J: TRBJ1-1
CDR3: CASSLEARANTEAFF
DNA: TGCGCCAGCAGCTTGGAGGCAAGGGCGAACACTGAAGCTTTCTTT

D: .
size: many
V: TRBV15
J: TRBJ2-6
CDR3: CATSKLGQYSGANVLTF
DNA: TGTGCCACCAGCAAGTTGGGGCAGTACTCTGGGGCCAACGTCCTGACTTTC

D: .
size: few
V: TRBV20-1
J: TRBJ2-7
CDR3: CSARSQIGNYEQYF
DNA: TGCAGTGCTAGATCCCAAATCGGAAACTACGAGCAGTACTTC

D: .
size: many
V: TRBV29-1
J: TRBJ1-1
CDR3: CSVDTGRSNTEAFF
DNA: TGCAGCGTTGATACAGGGCGCAGCAACACTGAAGCTTTCTTT

D: .
size: many
V: TRBV2
J: TRBJ2-3
CDR3: CASRRRPRDKDTDTQYF
DNA: TGTGCCAGCAGGCGTCGTCCACGGGACAAGGACACAGATACGCAGTATTTT

D: .
size: few
V: TRBV7-3
J: TRBJ2-3
CDR3: CASSSYLSADTQYF
DNA: TGTGCCAGCAGCTCCTATCTAAGCGCAGATACGCAGTATTTT

D: .
size: few
V: TRBV7-2
J: TRBJ2-7
CDR3: CASSLPVSYEQYF
DNA: TGTGCCAGCAGCTTACCCGTCTCCTACGAGCAGTACTTC

D: .
size: many
V: TRBV10-3
J: TRBJ1-3
CDR3: CAIALGGSGNTIYF
DNA: TGTGCCATCGCGTTAGGGGGCTCTGGAAACACCATATATTTT

D: TRBD2
size: .
V: TRBV30
J: TRBJ2-7
CDR3: CAWAAGGPPYEQYF
DNA: TGTGCCTGGGCCGCGGGGGGGCCTCCCTACGAGCAGTACTTC

D: .
size: many
V: TRBV28
J: TRBJ2-1
CDR3: CASSLAGRGNEQFF
DNA: TGTGCCAGCAGCCTTGCAGGTCGGGGCAATGAGCAGTTCTTC

D: .
size: few
V: TRBV2
J: TRBJ2-1
CDR3: CASSEGLLSSYNEQFF
DNA: TGTGCCAGCAGTGAGGGGTTACTAAGCTCCTACAATGAGCAGTTCTTC

D: TRBD2
size: .
V: TRBV6-2/TRBV6-3
J: TRBJ2-2
CDR3: CASTLGKRGDTGELFF
DNA: TGTGCCAGCACCCTCGGGAAGCGGGGTGACACCGGGGAGCTGTTTTTT

D: .
size: few
V: TRBV3-1
J: TRBJ2-2
CDR3: CASSPPKGRSPTGELFF
DNA: TGTGCCAGCAGCCCCCCGAAGGGGCGGTCCCCCACCGGGGAGCTGTTTTTT

D: .
size: many
V: TRBV18
J: TRBJ1-1
CDR3: CASSPKMNTEAFF
DNA: TGTGCCAGCTCACCGAAGATGAACACTGAAGCTTTCTTT

D: TRBD1
size: many
V: TRBV10-3
J: TRBJ2-5
CDR3: CATSPGGRTQYF
DNA: TGTGCCACCAGCCCAGGGGGCCGAACCCAGTACTTC

D: .
size: .
V: TRBV20-1
J: TRBJ2-7
CDR3: CSASSPGIAGYEQYF
DNA: TGCAGTGCCAGCAGCCCCGGGATAGCAGGGTACGAGCAGTACTTC

D: .
size: many
V: TRBV12-3/TRBV12-4
J: TRBJ2-7
CDR3: CASSSSGGRYEQYF
DNA: TGTGCCAGCAGTTCGAGCGGAGGGCGGTACGAGCAGTACTTC

D: .
size: .
V: TRBV28
J: TRBJ2-2
CDR3: CATRPVILWAGELFF
DNA: TGTGCCACCCGGCCTGTAATCTTGTGGGCCGGGGAGCTGTTTTTT

D: TRBD2
size: many
V: TRBV28
J: TRBJ2-3
CDR3: CAVSGAGGGDTQYF
DNA: TGTGCCGTCTCGGGAGCGGGAGGGGGAGATACGCAGTATTTT

D: TRBD1
size: .
V: TRBV24-1
J: TRBJ1-5
CDR3: CATSDSTGASQPQHF
DNA: TGTGCCACCAGTGATTCCACAGGGGCTAGTCAGCCCCAGCATTTT

D: .
size: many
V: TRBV19
J: TRBJ2-1
CDR3: CASSVNGYYNEQFF
DNA: TGTGCCAGTAGTGTCAACGGGTACTACAATGAGCAGTTCTTC

D: .
size: few
V: TRBV4-2
J: TRBJ2-3
CDR3: CASSQEKVTGDTDTQYF
DNA: TGTGCCAGCAGCCAAGAGAAGGTAACGGGGGACACAGATACGCAGTATTTT

D: TRBD2
size: many
V: TRBV12-3/TRBV12-4
J: TRBJ2-1
CDR3: CASGEGEQFF
DNA: TGTGCCAGCGGGGAGGGTGAGCAGTTCTTC

D: .
size: many
V: TRBV2
J: TRBJ2-3
CDR3: CASKGQGMPVADTQYF
DNA: TGTGCCAGCAAGGGCCAGGGGATGCCGGTGGCGGATACGCAGTATTTT

D: TRBD1
size: few
V: TRBV6-5
J: TRBJ2-7
CDR3: CASSYGDRVHEQYF
DNA: TGTGCCAGCAGTTATGGGGACAGGGTACACGAGCAGTACTTC

D: .
size: few
V: TRBV27
J: TRBJ2-5
CDR3: CASSLSPGSLETQYF
DNA: TGTGCCAGCAGTTTATCGCCAGGGTCCCTAGAGACCCAGTACTTC

D: .
size: many
V: TRBV2
J: TRBJ2-2
CDR3: CASSERTGALGTGELFF
DNA: TGTGCCAGCAGTGAACGTACGGGGGCCTTGGGAACCGGGGAGCTGTTTTTT